This T cell receptor (beta chain) was found in a study of T cells in Graves' hyperthyroidism and ophthalmopathy. As for the study in general: Peripheral blood was obtained at initial diagnosis, preceding any treatment. Findings and limits, study-wide: Ophthalmopathy got predicted by the model a median about six months before its onset. Researchers found most expanded thyroid clonotypes above 0.001 in blood as well.

V was trimmed by 1 base and J by 4 bases, leaving 8 bases between them. CDR3 size: 14 residues. Per the germline V gene, CDR1 is SGHAT and CDR2 is FQNNGV. From RNA transcripts, TCR beta CDR3 regions were amplified. The primer set for the first-round RT-PCR of the TCR CDR3 was HTBI. Via MiXCR, TCRdb re-called the multiplex PCR reads, giving one row per CDR3 protein. The sample has about 700,000 distinct CDR3 sequences, approximately 15% seen once. This clonotype was seen repeatedly, ten times or more. Its cognate antigen is unknown. This chain connects TRBV11-2 to TRBJ2-1; D is undetermined. This TCR derives from a woman aged 18-29 years with Graves' hyperthyroidism. Source material: blood. Here the CDR3 reads CASSLGGLYNEQFF. CDR3 sequence (DNA): TGTGCCAGCAGCTTAGGAGGCCTATACAATGAGCAGTTCTTC.